The 13 T cell receptor beta chains listed next were all sequenced from one sample in a study of blood T cell repertoires in COVID-19. Sequenced by immunoSEQ multiplex PCR; TCRdb stores in-frame clones only, minus some. Among under 200,000 clones, approximately 86% were seen once, and the ten largest hold just over 2.5%. The sample taken for sequencing was peripheral blood. Every receptor here comes from a woman of 80 years or more with COVID-19, enrolled during active disease.

In its sample, this clone was seen a few times. The chain carries TRBV3-1 (or the pseudogene TRBV3-2) and TRBJ2-1; 7 nucleotides agree with TRBD2. The V segment lost 4 bases and the J segment 4 bases; nucleotides outside the gene matches: 10. There are 16 residues in the CDR3. Germline V gene lookup returns CDR1 LGHDT and CDR2 YNNKEL (reference sequence). CDR3 protein: CASSPPGLGDYNEQFF. The CDR3 DNA is TGTGCCAGCAGCCCTCCCGGACTAGGGGATTACAATGAGCAGTTCTTC.

V usage is TRBV7-6 and J usage is TRBJ2-7, with D possibly TRBD1 on 6 matching bases. Trimming took off 4 bases at V and 5 bases at J, with 12 bases between the two ends. The CDR3 length is 13 residues. Germline V gives CDR1 SGHVS, CDR2 FNYEAQ. DNA of the CDR3: TGTGCCAGCAGCTACTTCAGGGGCGACGAGCAGTACTTC. The encoded protein is CASSYFRGDEQYF. The full variable domain, completed using reference TRBV7-6 and TRBJ2-7, is GAGVSQSPRYKVTKRGQDVALRCDPISGHVSLYWYRQALGQGPEFLTYFNYEAQQDKSGLPNDRFSAERPEGSISTLTIQRTEQRDSAMYRCASSYFRGDEQYFGPGTRLTVT.

The chain combines TRBV5-1 with TRBJ1-6; TRBD1 matches at 7 bases. The germline CDR1 and CDR2 sequences are SGHRS and YFSETQ. The CDR3 contains 15 residues. Trimming at V came to 3 bases and at J to 5 bases, leaving 5 bases not matched to a gene. This chain's CDR3 is CASSWRDSNNSPLHF. DNA of the CDR3: TGCGCCAGCAGCTGGAGGGACAGCAATAATTCACCCCTCCACTTT.

The chain combines TRBV5-1 with TRBJ1-4, with 7 bases aligning to TRBD1. Germline CDR1 is SGHRS and CDR2 is YFSETQ. The J segment lost 6 bases and the V segment lost 4 bases, leaving 9 bases of the junction unmatched. The CDR3 runs to 15 residues. CDR3: CASSRDTGVDEKLFF. CDR3 bases: TGCGCCAGCAGCCGAGATACAGGGGTTGATGAAAAACTGTTTTTT. The full variable domain, with the rest looked up from reference TRBV5-1 and TRBJ1-4, is KAGVTQTPRYLIKTRGQQVTLSCSPISGHRSVSWYQQTPGQGLQFLFEYFSETQRNKGNFPGRFSGRQFSNSRSEMNVSTLELGDSALYLCASSRDTGVDEKLFFGSGTQLSVL.

The chain combines TRBV4-3 with TRBJ1-5; no definite D call. Per the germline V gene, CDR1 is LGHNA and CDR2 is YSLEER. CDR3 length equals 13 residues. Trimming shortened V by 4 bases and J by 6 bases, and 10 bases separated the two germline ends. As DNA, the CDR3 is TGCGCCAGCAGCCCCACCGTGAGTCAGCCCCAGCATTTT. This sequence encodes CASSPTVSQPQHF.

This clone was seen only a few times. This chain links TRBV28 with TRBJ1-1; D call uncertain. CDR1 MDHEN and CDR2 SYDVKM come from the germline V gene. The CDR3 runs to 12 residues. V was trimmed by 5 bases and J by 8 bases, leaving 12 bases between them. The CDR3: CASSASVGEAFF. CDR3 coding DNA: TGTGCCAGCAGTGCTAGCGTGGGGGAAGCTTTCTTT.

This chain uses TRBV7-2 with TRBJ2-5; D is ambiguous. This CDR3 has 13 residues. Germline V gene lookup returns CDR1 SGHTA and CDR2 FQGNSA. Trimming pared 5 bases from V and 5 bases from J, leaving 12 bases between. This CDR3 is CASSKTFRETQYF. The CDR3 DNA follows: TGTGCCAGCAGCAAGACTTTCCGGGAGACCCAGTACTTC.

The chain combines TRBV2 with TRBJ2-2; 8 nucleotides align to TRBD1. This CDR3 region has 14 residues. Germline V lookup: CDR1 SNHLY, CDR2 FYNNEI. V dropped 7 bases and J dropped 5; count of bases not matched to a gene: 6. CDR3: CASIGDRWTGELFF. CDR3 bases: TGTGCCAGCATCGGGGACAGGTGGACCGGGGAGCTGTTTTTT.

The chain links TRBV5-4 to TRBJ2-1, with 8 bases fitting TRBD2. The V gene end was trimmed by 0 bases and the J gene end by 3 bases; junction bases not matched to a gene: 2. This CDR3 has 15 residues. The V gene's germline CDR1 is SGHNT and CDR2 YYREEE (reference sequence). CDR3 coding DNA: TGTGCCAGCAGCTTGGCAAGCGGGAGCTACAATGAGCAGTTCTTC. As protein: CASSLASGSYNEQFF. The full variable domain, its missing parts supplied by reference TRBV5-4 and TRBJ2-1, is ETGVTQSPTHLIKTRGQQVTLRCSSQSGHNTVSWYQQALGQGPQFIFQYYREEENGRGNFPPRFSGLQFPNYSSELNVNALELDDSALYLCASSLASGSYNEQFFGPGTRLTVL.

The rearrangement joins TRBV5-6 to TRBJ2-7; TRBD2 matches 9 bases. The V gene's germline CDR1 is SGHDT and CDR2 YYEEEE. The CDR3 extends over 16 amino acids. V was pared by 2 bases and J by 0 bases, with 6 bases of the junction left unmatched. CDR3 nucleotides: TGTGCCAGCAGCTTTACCGGGACTAGCCTCTCCTACGAGCAGTACTTC. Amino acids: CASSFTGTSLSYEQYF.

This clone was observed a handful of times. The genes are TRBV28 and TRBJ2-7; 11 bases line up with TRBD2. Per germline, CDR1 MDHEN and CDR2 SYDVKM. The CDR3 extends over 20 amino acids. V dropped 1 base and J dropped 0; count of bases not matched to a gene: 14. CDR3 in amino acids: CASSLFPGLAGGRSSYEQYF. CDR3 in DNA: TGTGCCAGCAGTTTATTCCCTGGCCTAGCGGGAGGTAGAAGCTCCTACGAGCAGTACTTC.

This rearrangement joins TRBV6-4 to TRBJ2-7, with TRBD2 identical over 7 bases. The CDR3 has 15 residues. Trimming cost V 6 bases and J 3 bases; bases outside gene matches: 11. CDR1 is MRHNA and CDR2 is SNTAGT in the germline V gene. The CDR3 DNA sequence: TGTGCCAGCAGCCACCGGGGAGCGGGGTGCTACGAGCAGTACTTC. Translating gives CASSHRGAGCYEQYF.

V usage is TRBV27 and J usage is TRBJ1-2, with unresolved D. CDR3 length equals 16 residues. V gave up 4 bases and J gave up 0 bases, with 15 bases separating them. Germline V lookup: CDR1 MNHEY, CDR2 SMNVEV (reference sequence). The CDR3 sequence: CASSSLPEHANYGYTF. CDR3 nucleotides: TGTGCCAGCAGTTCCCTCCCGGAGCACGCTAACTATGGCTACACCTTC.